This T cell receptor (beta chain) was captured in a study of CD8+ T cells in alopecia areata. On the study more broadly: A regimen of oral tofacitinib, 5 to 10 mg twice daily, was given to treated patients. After 6 to 18 months of tofacitinib, follow-up continued 6 months off drug.

V lost 5 bases and J 7 bases, leaving 15 bases between the germline ends. The CDR3 runs 13 residues. Germline V gives CDR1 SQVTM, CDR2 ANQGSEA. The sequencing template was cDNA reverse transcribed from extracted RNA. Sequencing used immunoSEQ multiplex PCR; TCRdb keeps in-frame clones, though not all of them. The sample records fewer than 250,000 clones, roughly 60% being singletons. Treatment noted: oral pan-JAK inhibitor, 5-10 mg twice daily. Collected material from alopecia areata patients comprised lesional scalp punch biopsies and peripheral blood. This clone was picked up a small number of times.

The chain employs TRBV29-1 and TRBJ2-4; D is unclear. The clonotype originates from a human donor with alopecia areata. The source was CD4+ T cells sorted from blood, collected at week 24, from a patient treated with tofacitinib. CDR3 amino acids: CSVISRMSNIQYF. CDR3 nucleotide sequence: TGCAGCGTTATTAGCAGGATGTCCAACATTCAGTACTTC.